This T cell receptor (beta chain) was sequenced in a study of T cell repertoires in cytomegalovirus infection. Study observations and caveats: Summed public TCR beta family frequency identified CMV carriers bearing the relevant HLA.

TCRdb itself ran the reads through MiXCR, one entry per CDR3 protein. This sample yields 76,000 or so distinct CDR3 sequences, of which 3% to 4.5% are seen a single time; less than 5% belongs to the top ten. Trimming removed 2 bases at V and 9 bases at J, with 11 bases between. CDR3 length: 14 amino acids. Germline V gene data show CDR1 as MNHEY and CDR2 as SVGAGI. This clonotype was picked up many times. The target antigen is unknown. This chain connects TRBV6-5 to TRBJ1-6, with D perhaps TRBD1 (5 bases). Sequencing was carried out using PBMCs. The TCR originated in a human donor in good health (CMV status not recorded). Some clones in this sample may be carry-over from other donors' samples. The CDR3 here is CASSYEGLSSPLHF. The CDR3 coding sequence is TGTGCCAGCAGTTACGAGGGGTTATCTTCACCCCTCCACTTT.